The 4 T cell receptor beta chains below all came from one sample that was sequenced in a study of cytomegalovirus exposure and HLA in healthy donors. PCR primers comprised 60 Vbeta and 13 Jbeta primers. Using immunoSEQ multiplex PCR, the repertoire was profiled, and TCRdb retains in-frame clones only, with some absent. The table records roughly 120,000 clones, under 80% of them present only once. Sequencing was performed on PBMCs. Receptors were obtained from a man aged 55 to 70 in good health and CMV-seropositive.

In this sample, this clone turned up once. The chain has TRBV6-5 and TRBJ1-2; no reliable D call. This CDR3 spans 14 amino acids. V shed 6 bases and J shed 5 bases, with 16 bases lying between them. Germline lookup yields CDR1 MNHEY and CDR2 SVGAGI. The CDR3 sequence: CASSRGSSIYGYTF. The CDR3 DNA reads as TGTGCCAGCAGCCGAGGGAGCTCGATATATGGCTACACCTTC.

The chain links TRBV5-1 to TRBJ1-1; the D gene is possibly TRBD1 (5 bases). This CDR3 region has 14 residues. Germline values: CDR1 SGHRS, CDR2 YFSETQ. Trimming removed 0 bases at V and 5 bases at J, with 11 bases between. The CDR3 spells CASSLVAGNTEAFF. CDR3 DNA sequence: TGCGCCAGCAGCTTGGTAGCAGGGAATACTGAAGCTTTCTTT.

The chain has TRBV9 and TRBJ1-1; TRBD1 matches 10 bases. Germline lookup yields CDR1 SGDLS and CDR2 YYNGEE. CDR3 length equals 14 residues. Unmatched junction bases numbered 5, after V lost 3 bases and J lost 6 bases. For the CDR3, the DNA is TGTGCCAGCAGCGCGGGACAGGGGAAGGCTGAAGCTTTCTTT. Translation: CASSAGQGKAEAFF.

V gene TRBV5-4 combines with J gene TRBJ2-5; TRBD1 aligns across 7 bases. V shed 2 bases and J 2 bases; nucleotides not matched to a gene: 6. The CDR3 consists of 15 residues. Germline V CDR1 and CDR2: SGHNT, YYREEE (reference sequence). The CDR3 is CASSFRGRGQETQYF. DNA for the CDR3: TGTGCCAGCAGCTTCCGGGGCAGGGGGCAAGAGACCCAGTACTTC.